This record concerns one T cell receptor beta chain sequence. The data derive from a study of T-cell reconstitution after alpha-beta-depleted transplantation in children. Unique molecular identifiers were used in preparing the TCRbeta library. TCRdb reanalysed the PCR reads using MiXCR and keeps one entry per CDR3 protein. The sample yields some 290,000 distinct CDR3 sequences, around 25% seen once. With 5 bases clipped from V and 3 bases from J, the junction kept 7 bases outside the gene matches. This CDR3 has 16 residues. This clonotype was obtained from a male patient aged 10-17 years who had a stem cell transplant for acute lymphoblastic leukemia, so the T cells may come from the graft donor. The chain links TRBV12-3 or TRBV12-4 to TRBJ2-3; 11 nucleotides line up with TRBD2. The sample was PBMCs, mostly from graft donor cells, taken 180 days after TCRalphabeta/CD19-depleted stem cell transplant. CDR3 nucleotides: TGTGCCAGCAGTACTCGACTAGCGGGATCAACAGATACGCAGTATTTT. It yields the protein CASSTRLAGSTDTQYF.